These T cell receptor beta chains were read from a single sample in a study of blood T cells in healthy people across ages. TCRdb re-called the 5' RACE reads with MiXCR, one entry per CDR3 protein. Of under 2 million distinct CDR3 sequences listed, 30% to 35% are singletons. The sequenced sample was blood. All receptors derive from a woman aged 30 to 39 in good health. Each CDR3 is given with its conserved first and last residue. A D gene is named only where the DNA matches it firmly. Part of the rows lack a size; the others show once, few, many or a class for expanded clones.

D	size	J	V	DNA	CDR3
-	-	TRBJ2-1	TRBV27	TGTGCCAGCAGCCAGGACTCGATGAATGTCAATGAGCAGTTCTTC	CASSQDSMNVNEQFF
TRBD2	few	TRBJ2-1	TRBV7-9	TGTGCCAGCACCTTACTAGCGGGCTATGAGCAGTTCTTC	CASTLLAGYEQFF
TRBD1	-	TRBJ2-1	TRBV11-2	TGTGCCAGCAGCCGTCCGGACAGGACTGGGAGTAGGAGCAACAATGAGCAGTTCTTC	CASSRPDRTGSRSNNEQFF
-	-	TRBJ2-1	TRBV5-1	TGCGCCAGCAGCCTGACGGGTGCACGAGCCTACAATGAGCAGTTCTTC	CASSLTGARAYNEQFF
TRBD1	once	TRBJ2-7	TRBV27	TGTGCCAGCAGTACAAGACAGGGTGCTCTCTACGAGCAGTACTTC	CASSTRQGALYEQYF
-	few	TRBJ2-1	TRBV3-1	TGTGCCAGCAGCCAATGGAGCAGCGCCAGGCCTGAGCAGTTCTTC	CASSQWSSARPEQFF
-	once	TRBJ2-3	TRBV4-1	TGCGCCAGCAGACAAGCCCAGGATACGCAGTATTTT	CASRQAQDTQYF
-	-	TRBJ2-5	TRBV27	TGTGCCAGCAGTATATGGGGCCAAGAGGCCCAGTACTTC	CASSIWGQEAQYF
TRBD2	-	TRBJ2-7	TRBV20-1	TGCAGTGCTAGAGATCCCAGCGGGGACCTCTACGAGCAGTACTTC	CSARDPSGDLYEQYF
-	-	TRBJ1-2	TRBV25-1	TGTGCCAGCAGTGGTGGGCGAAATGGCTGCACCTTC	CASSGGRNGCTF
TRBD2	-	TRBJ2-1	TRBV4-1	TGCGCCAGCAGCCAAGCGGCTAGCGGGGGCGGTGAGCAGTTCTTC	CASSQAASGGGEQFF
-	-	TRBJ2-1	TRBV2	TGTGCCAGCAGTGAACTTCTACACAATGAGCAGTTCTTC	CASSELLHNEQFF
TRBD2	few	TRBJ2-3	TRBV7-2	TGTGCCAGCAGCTCCCCGGGACTAGCGGGAGTGACTAGCACAGATACGCAGTATTTT	CASSSPGLAGVTSTDTQYF
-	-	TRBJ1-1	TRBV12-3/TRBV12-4	TGTGCCAGCCCGTCGCCCACTGAAGCTTTCTTT	CASPSPTEAFF
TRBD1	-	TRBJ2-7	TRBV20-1	TGCAGTGCTAGAAACTACAGGGGCAGCTACGAGCAGTACTTC	CSARNYRGSYEQYF
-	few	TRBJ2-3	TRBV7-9	TGTGCCAGCAGCCACGACCGCTTTAGCACAGATACGCAGTATTTT	CASSHDRFSTDTQYF
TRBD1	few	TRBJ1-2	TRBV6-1	TGTGCCAGCAGGAAGGGGGCATCGAACTATGGCTACACCTTC	CASRKGASNYGYTF
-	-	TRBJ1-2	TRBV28	TGTGCCAGCAGATCTACAGAACTCTCCGATTACTATGGCTACACCTTC	CASRSTELSDYYGYTF
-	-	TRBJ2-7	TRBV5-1	TGCGCCAGCAGCTCGGACATTTACAATGAGCAGTACTTC	CASSSDIYNEQYF
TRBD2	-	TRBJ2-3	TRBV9	TGTGCCAGCAGCCCAGGACTAGCGGGAGGGCCTGCAGATACGCAGTATTTT	CASSPGLAGGPADTQYF
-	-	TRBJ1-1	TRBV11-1	TGTGCCAGCAGCTTAGATGCAGGGTACACTGAAGCTTTCTTT	CASSLDAGYTEAFF
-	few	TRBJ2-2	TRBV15	TGTGCCACCAGCAGTCACAGGGGACTAAACACCGGGGAGCTGTTTTTT	CATSSHRGLNTGELFF
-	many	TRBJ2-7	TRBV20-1	TGCAGTGGCCAGGGTGGGGGCCAAGCCTACGAGCAGTACTTC	CSGQGGGQAYEQYF
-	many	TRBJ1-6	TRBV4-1	TGCGCCAGCAGCCACACAGTGGTGGGCAATAGTTCACCCCTCCACTTT	CASSHTVVGNSSPLHF
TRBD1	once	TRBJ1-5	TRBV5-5	TGTGCCGGCAGACCCGGGACAGATTTTAGACAGCCCCAGCATTTT	CAGRPGTDFRQPQHF
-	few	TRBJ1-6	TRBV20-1	TGCAGTGCCACGGGGGATTCACCCCTCCACTTT	CSATGDSPLHF
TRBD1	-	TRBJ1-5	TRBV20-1	TGCAGTGTCCCGGACAGGGGGCAAAGTCAGCCCCAGCATTTT	CSVPDRGQSQPQHF
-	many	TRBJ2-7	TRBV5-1	TGCGCCAGCAGCGCCGAACCAGCTACTGTCACCTACGAGCAGTACTTC	CASSAEPATVTYEQYF
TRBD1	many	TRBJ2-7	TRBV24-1	TGTGCCACCAGTGATTCCGGGACAGGGGGCTACGAGCAGTACTTC	CATSDSGTGGYEQYF
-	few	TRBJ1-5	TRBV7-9	TGTGCCAGCAGCCCAACAGGGTTAGGTCAGCCCCAGCATTTT	CASSPTGLGQPQHF
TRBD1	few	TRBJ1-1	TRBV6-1	TGTGCCAGCAGCGAACAGGGGGTAGGGACTGAAGCTTTCTTT	CASSEQGVGTEAFF
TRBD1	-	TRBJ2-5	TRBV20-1	TGCAGTGGGCCGGGACAGGGGGAGACCCAGTACTTC	CSGPGQGETQYF
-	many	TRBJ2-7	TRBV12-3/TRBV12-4	TGTGCCAGCAGTTTAGCGGGGGAGAGCTCCTACGAGCAGTACTTC	CASSLAGESSYEQYF
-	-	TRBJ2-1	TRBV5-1	TGCGCCAGCAGCTGGGGGACCTCTCCCTGGGGCAATGAGCAGTTCTTC	CASSWGTSPWGNEQFF
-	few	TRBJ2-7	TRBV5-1	TGCGCCAGCAGCCCCAGGCTACGGGGTAACTACGAGCAGTACTTC	CASSPRLRGNYEQYF
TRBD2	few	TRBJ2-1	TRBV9	TGTGCCAGCAGCGTAAACGTAGCGGGGGGTAGATTAGCTGAGCAGTTCTTC	CASSVNVAGGRLAEQFF
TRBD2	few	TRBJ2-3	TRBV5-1	TGCGCCAGCAGCTTAGTGTTGGCGGGAGGGCCGCCAGATACGCAGTATTTT	CASSLVLAGGPPDTQYF
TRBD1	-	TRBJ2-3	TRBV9	TGTGCCAGCAGCGCCCTGGGACAGACTAGCACAGATACGCAGTATTTT	CASSALGQTSTDTQYF
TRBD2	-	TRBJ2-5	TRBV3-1	TGTGCCAGCAGCCCCGGGGGGGGGGCTCACCCGACCCAGTACTTC	CASSPGGGAHPTQYF
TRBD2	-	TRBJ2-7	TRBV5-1	TGCGCCAGCACCAGCAGCGGGGGTATCTACGAGCAGTACTTC	CASTSSGGIYEQYF
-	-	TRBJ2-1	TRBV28	TGTGCCAGCAGTTTACGGGGGTGGAATGAGCAGTTCTTC	CASSLRGWNEQFF
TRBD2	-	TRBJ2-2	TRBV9	TGTGCCAGCAGCGTAGTCCCCGGCGGGAGTAGCGCCGGGGAGCTGTTTTTT	CASSVVPGGSSAGELFF
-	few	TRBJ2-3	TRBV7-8	TGTGCCAGCAGCTTGTACGGCTACACAGATACGCAGTATTTT	CASSLYGYTDTQYF
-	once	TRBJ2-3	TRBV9	TGTGCCAGCAGCGTAGTTCCGGGACGCACCCTCTCCTCTAGCACAGATACGCAGTATTTT	CASSVVPGRTLSSSTDTQYF
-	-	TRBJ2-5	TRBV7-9	TGTGCCAGCAGCGCCTCTACCCAAGAGACCCAGTACTTC	CASSASTQETQYF
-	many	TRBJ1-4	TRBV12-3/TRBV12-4	TGTGCCAGCAGTCCCGGGGGCGCGCAAAATGAAAAACTGTTTTTT	CASSPGGAQNEKLFF
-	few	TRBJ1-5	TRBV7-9	TGTGCCAGCAGCCTCGACACCTCCTTTCAGCCCCAGCATTTT	CASSLDTSFQPQHF
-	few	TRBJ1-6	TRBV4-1	TGCGCCAGCAGCCAAGATACCAGGGTTGCTAGGCCCCTCCACTTT	CASSQDTRVARPLHF
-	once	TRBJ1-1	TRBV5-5	TGTGCCAGCAGCTGGTCACGGACCCAGGGCACTGAAGCTTTCTTT	CASSWSRTQGTEAFF
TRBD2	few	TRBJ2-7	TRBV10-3	TGTGCCACAAACGCGGGGGGCCTCGGGGAGCAGTACTTC	CATNAGGLGEQYF
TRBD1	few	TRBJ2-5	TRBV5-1	TGCGCCAGCAGCCAAACGACAGGGTTAATAGGAGAGACCCAGTACTTC	CASSQTTGLIGETQYF
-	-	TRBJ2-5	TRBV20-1	TGCAGTGCTCGGGACACTCAGAGGGGGGAGACCCAGTACTTC	CSARDTQRGETQYF
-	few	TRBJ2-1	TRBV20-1	TGCAGTGCTAGGGTAGCGGACCCATGGTCCTACAATGAGCAGTTCTTC	CSARVADPWSYNEQFF
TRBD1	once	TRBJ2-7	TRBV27	TGTGCCGGCAGACGAGGACAGGCTGCCTCCTACGAGCAGTACTTC	CAGRRGQAASYEQYF
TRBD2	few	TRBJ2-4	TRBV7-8	TGTGCCAGCAGCTTAGCGGGACTAGCGCCGATCCTAGCCAAAAACATTCAGTACTTC	CASSLAGLAPILAKNIQYF
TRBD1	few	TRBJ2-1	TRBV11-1	TGTGCCAGCAGCTTGACAGGGCCCGGCGAGCAGTTCTTC	CASSLTGPGEQFF